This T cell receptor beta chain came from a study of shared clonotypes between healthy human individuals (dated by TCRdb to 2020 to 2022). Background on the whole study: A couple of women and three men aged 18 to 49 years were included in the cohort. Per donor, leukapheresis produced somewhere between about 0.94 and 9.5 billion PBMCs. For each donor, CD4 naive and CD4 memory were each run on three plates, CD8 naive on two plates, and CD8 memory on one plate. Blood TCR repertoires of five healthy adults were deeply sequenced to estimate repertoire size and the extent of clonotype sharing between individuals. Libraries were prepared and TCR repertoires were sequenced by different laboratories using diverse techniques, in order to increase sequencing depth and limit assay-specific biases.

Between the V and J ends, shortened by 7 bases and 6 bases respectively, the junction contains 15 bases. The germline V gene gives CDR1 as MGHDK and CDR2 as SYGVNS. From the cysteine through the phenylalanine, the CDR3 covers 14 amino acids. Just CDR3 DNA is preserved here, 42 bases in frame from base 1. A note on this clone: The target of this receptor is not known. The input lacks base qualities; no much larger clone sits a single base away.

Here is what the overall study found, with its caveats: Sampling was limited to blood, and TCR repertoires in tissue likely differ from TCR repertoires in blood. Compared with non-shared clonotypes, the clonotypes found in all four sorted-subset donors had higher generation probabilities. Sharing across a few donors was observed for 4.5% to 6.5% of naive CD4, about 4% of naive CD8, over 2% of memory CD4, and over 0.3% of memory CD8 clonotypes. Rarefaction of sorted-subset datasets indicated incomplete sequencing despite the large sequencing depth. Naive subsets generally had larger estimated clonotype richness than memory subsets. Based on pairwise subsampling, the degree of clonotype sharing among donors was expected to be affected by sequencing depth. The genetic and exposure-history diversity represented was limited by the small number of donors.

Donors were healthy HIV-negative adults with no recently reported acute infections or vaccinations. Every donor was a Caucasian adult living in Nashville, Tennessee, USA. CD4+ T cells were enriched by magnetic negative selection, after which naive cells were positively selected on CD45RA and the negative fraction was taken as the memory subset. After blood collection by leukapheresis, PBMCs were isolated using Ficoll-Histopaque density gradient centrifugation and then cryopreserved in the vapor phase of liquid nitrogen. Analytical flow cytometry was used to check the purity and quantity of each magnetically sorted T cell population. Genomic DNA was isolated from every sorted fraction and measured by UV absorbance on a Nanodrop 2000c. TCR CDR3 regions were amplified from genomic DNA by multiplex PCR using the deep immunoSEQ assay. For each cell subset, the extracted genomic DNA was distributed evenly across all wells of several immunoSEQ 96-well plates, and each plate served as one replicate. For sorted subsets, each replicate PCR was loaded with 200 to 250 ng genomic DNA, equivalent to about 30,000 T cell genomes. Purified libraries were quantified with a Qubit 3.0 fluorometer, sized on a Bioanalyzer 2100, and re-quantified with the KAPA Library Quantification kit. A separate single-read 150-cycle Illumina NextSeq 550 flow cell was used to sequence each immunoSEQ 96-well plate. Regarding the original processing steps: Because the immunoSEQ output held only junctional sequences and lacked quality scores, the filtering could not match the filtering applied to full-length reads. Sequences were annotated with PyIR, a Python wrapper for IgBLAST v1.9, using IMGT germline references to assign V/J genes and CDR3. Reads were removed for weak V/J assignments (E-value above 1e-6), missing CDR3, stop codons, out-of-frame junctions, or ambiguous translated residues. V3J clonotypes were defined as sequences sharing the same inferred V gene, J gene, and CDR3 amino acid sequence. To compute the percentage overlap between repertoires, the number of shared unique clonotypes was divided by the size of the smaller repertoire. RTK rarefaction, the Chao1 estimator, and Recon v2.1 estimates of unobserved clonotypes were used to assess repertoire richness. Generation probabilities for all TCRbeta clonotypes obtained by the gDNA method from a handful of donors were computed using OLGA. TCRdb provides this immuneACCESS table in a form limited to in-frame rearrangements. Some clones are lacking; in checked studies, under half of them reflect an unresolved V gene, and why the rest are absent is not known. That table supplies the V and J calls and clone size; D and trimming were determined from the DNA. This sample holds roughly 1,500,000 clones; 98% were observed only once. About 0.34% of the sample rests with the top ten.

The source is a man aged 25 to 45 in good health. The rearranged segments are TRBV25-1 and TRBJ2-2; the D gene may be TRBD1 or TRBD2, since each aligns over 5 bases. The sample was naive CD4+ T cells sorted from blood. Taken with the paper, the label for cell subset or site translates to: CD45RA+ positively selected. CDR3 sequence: CASTKRGESGELFF. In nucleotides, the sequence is TGTGCCAGCACCAAAAGAGGGGAGTCCGGGGAGCTGTTTTTT.